This entry lists 17 T cell receptor beta chains sequenced from one sample in a study of shared T cell receptors in the human thymus. TCRdb's copy holds only in-frame clones and misses some; the assay was immunoSEQ multiplex PCR. The sample records over 350,000 clones, over 90% being singletons. Sequencing was done on a sample of thymocytes. These receptors were obtained from a human donor.

This chain links TRBV28 with TRBJ1-1; 7 nucleotides match TRBD1. The ends lost 7 bases at V and 3 bases at J; junction bases unmatched: 8. Germline V gene lookup returns CDR1 MDHEN and CDR2 SYDVKM. The CDR3 totals 14 residues. CDR3 in amino acids: CASTTDRRYTEAFF. The CDR3 DNA sequence: TGTGCCAGCACCACGGACAGGAGGTACACTGAAGCTTTCTTT.

The chain recombines TRBV6-5 with TRBJ2-2, with a tentative D call TRBD1 (6 bases). In germline, CDR1 is MNHEY, CDR2 SVGAGI. V was pared by 9 bases and J by 6 bases, with 17 bases between. The CDR3 contains 14 residues. The CDR3 loop is CARTAEKGAGELFF. For the CDR3, the DNA is TGTGCCAGGACAGCGGAAAAGGGGGCCGGGGAGCTGTTTTTT.

The chain is built from TRBV2 and TRBJ2-7; TRBD2 matches 11 bases. Germline V gives CDR1 SNHLY, CDR2 FYNNEI. The CDR3 sequence is 14 residues long. J lost 2 bases, V lost 4 bases, and 1 base had no gene match. CDR3: CASSGLAGTYEQYF. In nucleotides, the CDR3 is TGTGCCAGCAGTGGACTAGCGGGGACCTACGAGCAGTACTTC.

The chain carries TRBV4-1 and TRBJ2-1; TRBD2 matches at 7 bases. Per the germline V gene, CDR1 is MGHRA and CDR2 is YSYEKL. V lost 2 bases, J lost 3 bases, and 19 bases stayed unmatched. The CDR3 totals 20 residues. This CDR3 reads CASSQTPPPLAEAIYNEQFF. DNA of the CDR3: TGCGCCAGCAGCCAAACCCCCCCACCTCTAGCGGAAGCTATCTACAATGAGCAGTTCTTC.

This chain joins TRBV15 and TRBJ2-5, with D uncertain. CDR1 and CDR2 from the germline V gene are LNHNV and YYDKDF (reference sequence). The CDR3 has 13 amino acids. V was trimmed by 4 bases and J by 5 bases, leaving 11 bases between them. The CDR3: CATSTARWETQYF. As DNA, the CDR3 is TGTGCCACCAGCACCGCCCGGTGGGAGACCCAGTACTTC.

The gene calls are TRBV28 and TRBJ2-7, with 7 bases lining up with TRBD1. The CDR3 extends over 14 amino acids. J gave up 2 bases and V 5 bases, and 6 bases lay outside the gene matches. From germline, CDR1 is MDHEN and CDR2 SYDVKM. In DNA form, the CDR3 reads TGTGCCAGCAGTACCTGGACAGGACCCTACGAGCAGTACTTC. It encodes CASSTWTGPYEQYF. Filled out from reference TRBV28 and TRBJ2-7, the complete variable domain reads DVKVTQSSRYLVKRTGEKVFLECVQDMDHENMFWYRQDPGLGLRLIYFSYDVKMKEKGDIPEGYSVSREKKERFSLILESASTNQTSMYLCASSTWTGPYEQYFGPGTRLTVT.

V is TRBV5-1 and J is TRBJ1-3; possibly TRBD1 for D (6 bases). CDR3 length: 14 residues. The germline gives CDR1 SGHRS, CDR2 YFSETQ. Deletions cut 2 bases from V and 5 bases from J, with 11 bases between. CDR3 in DNA: TGCGCCAGCAGCTTAGGGGGGTGTAGAAACACCATATATTTT. It encodes CASSLGGCRNTIYF.

The rearrangement links TRBV5-8 to TRBJ1-5; TRBD1 matches 8 bases. CDR3 size: 17 residues. Germline V gene sequence: CDR1 SGHTS, CDR2 YDEGEE. Trimming removed 0 bases from V and 2 bases from J; junction bases left unmatched: 7. In nucleotides, the CDR3 is TGTGCCAGCAGCTTGGCGGTGGGACAGGCGGGCAATCAGCCCCAGCATTTT. Amino acid sequence: CASSLAVGQAGNQPQHF.

DNA of the CDR3: TGTGCCAGCAGCTTAGCGTACAAGCGGGGCCAGCCCCAGCATTTT. This encodes CASSLAYKRGQPQHF. The chain uses TRBV7-2 and TRBJ1-5; possibly TRBD1 for D (5 bases). V shed 0 bases and J shed 7 bases, with 13 bases lying between them. Germline V gives CDR1 SGHTA, CDR2 FQGNSA. The CDR3 contains 15 residues.

V gene TRBV7-3 combines with J gene TRBJ2-2; TRBD2 is a possible D gene (5 bases). Trimming removed 4 bases from V and 4 bases from J, with 10 bases in between. From germline, CDR1 is SGHTA and CDR2 FQGTGA. CDR3 length: 14 amino acids. CDR3 region: CASSSRGSTGELFF. The CDR3 DNA is TGTGCCAGCAGCTCTCGGGGTAGCACCGGGGAGCTGTTTTTT.

The chain employs TRBV19 and TRBJ2-2, with TRBD1 matching over 9 bases. Germline V lookup: CDR1 LNHDA, CDR2 SQIVND (reference sequence). The ends lost 4 bases at V and 1 base at J; junction bases unmatched: 7. This CDR3 contains 17 residues. The CDR3 here is CASSTLPGQGNTGELFF. As DNA, the CDR3 is TGTGCCAGTAGTACTCTACCGGGACAGGGGAACACCGGGGAGCTGTTTTTT.

The J gene is TRBJ2-1, the V gene TRBV30; D is undetermined. The CDR3 has 13 amino acids. Germline CDR1 and CDR2: GTSNPN and SVGIG (reference sequence). The V gene lost 1 base and the J gene lost 0 bases, with 4 bases spanning the gap. Here the CDR3 DNA reads TGTGCCTGGAGTGGTAGCTCCTACAATGAGCAGTTCTTC. Translated: CAWSGSSYNEQFF. Together with reference TRBV30 and TRBJ2-1, the CDR3 gives the full variable domain: SQTIHQWPATLVQPVGSPLSLECTVEGTSNPNLYWYRQAAGRGLQLLFYSVGIGQISSEVPQNLSASRPQDRQFILSSKKLLLSDSGFYLCAWSGSSYNEQFFGPGTRLTVL.

The chain has TRBV5-1 and TRBJ2-5; D possibly corresponds to TRBD2 (5 bases). The V end was cut by 4 bases, the J end by 5 bases, with 21 bases between. The CDR3 has 16 residues. CDR1 and CDR2 (germline): SGHRS, YFSETQ. For the CDR3, the DNA is TGCGCCAGCAGCCCCTCCGGACTTAAACTCGGGGAGACCCAGTACTTC. Encoded protein: CASSPSGLKLGETQYF.

V usage is TRBV10-2 and J usage is TRBJ2-7, with 7 bases fitting TRBD2. The CDR3 is 15 amino acids. The germline gives CDR1 WSHSY, CDR2 SAAADI. After removal of 8 bases from V and 0 bases from J, the junction contained 10 bases not matched to a gene. The CDR3 nucleotides read TGCGCCAGCCGTCCGACTAGCCGAATCTCCTACGAGCAGTACTTC. Translated: CASRPTSRISYEQYF.

This chain uses TRBV6-5 with TRBJ2-5; 9 bases match TRBD1. V was pared by 4 bases and J by 0 bases, with 6 bases of the junction left unmatched. This CDR3 contains 16 residues. Germline V CDR1 and CDR2: MNHEY, SVGAGI. The CDR3 spells CASSWGGTGHQETQYF. Written as DNA, the CDR3 is TGTGCCAGCAGTTGGGGTGGGACAGGGCACCAAGAGACCCAGTACTTC.

This rearrangement joins TRBV5-6 to TRBJ1-1; 10 positions agree with TRBD1. This CDR3 has 17 amino acids. Trimming took 4 bases from V and 6 from J; bases not matched to a gene: 15. Germline CDR1 reads SGHDT; CDR2 reads YYEEEE. The CDR3 loop is CASSRNRDRGDRAEAFF. The CDR3 nucleotides are TGTGCCAGCAGCAGAAACCGGGACAGGGGTGATAGGGCTGAAGCTTTCTTT.

The V and J genes are TRBV25-1 and TRBJ2-1; TRBD2 agrees at 14 bases. The CDR3 has 16 residues. V gave up 4 bases and J gave up 7 bases; unmatched junction bases: 6. Germline V gene lookup returns CDR1 MGHDK and CDR2 SYGVNS. CDR3 residues: CASSVQTSGRANEQFF. The CDR3 DNA follows: TGTGCCAGCAGTGTTCAGACTAGCGGGAGGGCAAATGAGCAGTTCTTC.